These 31 T cell receptor beta chains came from one sample sequenced in a study of cytomegalovirus exposure and HLA in healthy donors. Amplification used 60 Vbeta primers and 13 Jbeta primers. The protocol was immunoSEQ multiplex PCR, while the TCRdb copy is restricted to in-frame clones and leaves out a portion. In total, the table holds about 96,000 clones. Sequencing input: PBMCs. Every receptor here comes from a woman in her twenties or thirties in good health and CMV-seronegative.

CDR3: CASSFRAGAPHNEQFF. The DNA of the CDR3 is TGTGCCAGCAGCTTTCGGGCGGGCGCTCCCCACAATGAGCAGTTCTTC. The J gene is TRBJ2-1, the V gene TRBV5-5; D possibly corresponds to TRBD2 (5 bases). The CDR3 is 16 amino acids. Germline V gene data show CDR1 as SGHKS and CDR2 as YYEKEE (reference sequence). Trimming stripped 2 bases from V and 5 bases from J, with 17 bases between.

The chain has TRBV7-3 and TRBJ2-5, with 7 bases that match TRBD2. The J call may be in error: the DNA end matches TRBJ2-7 better. The germline V gene encodes CDR1 SGHTA and CDR2 FQGTGA. The CDR3 is 11 amino acids. The CDR3 nucleotides are TGTGCCAGCAGCACGGGGGGCGAGCAGTACTTC. Its translation is CASSTGGEQYF.

The chain is built from TRBV28 and TRBJ2-7; TRBD2 might be the D (5 bases). The CDR3 covers 16 residues. V gave up 5 bases and J gave up 0 bases, with 17 bases separating them. Germline loops: CDR1 MDHEN, CDR2 SYDVKM. CDR3 in DNA: TGTGCCAGCAGTCTGCGGACTGAAGCCTACTCCTACGAGCAGTACTTC. Its protein is CASSLRTEAYSYEQYF.

The chain employs TRBV7-8 and TRBJ2-5, with a tentative D call TRBD1 (5 bases). CDR1 and CDR2 (germline): SGHVS, FQNEAQ. The CDR3 consists of 15 residues. The V end was cut by 0 bases, the J end by 2 bases, with 10 bases between. This chain's CDR3 is CASSLAQGGQETQYF. The CDR3 nucleotides are TGTGCCAGCAGCTTAGCGCAGGGTGGGCAAGAGACCCAGTACTTC. The full variable domain, its missing parts supplied by reference TRBV7-8 and TRBJ2-5, is GAGVSQSPRYKVAKRGQDVALRCDPISGHVSLFWYQQALGQGPEFLTYFQNEAQLDKSGLPSDRFFAERPEGSVSTLKIQRTQQEDSAVYLCASSLAQGGQETQYFGPGTRLLVL.

The V gene is TRBV19, the J gene TRBJ2-7, with 7 bases matching TRBD1. The CDR3 has 13 amino acids. Trimming took 5 bases from V and 5 from J; bases not matched to a gene: 6. Germline V lookup: CDR1 LNHDA, CDR2 SQIVND (reference sequence). CDR3 nucleotide sequence: TGTGCCAGTAGTCCTAGACAGGGACACGAGCAGTACTTC. This gives the protein CASSPRQGHEQYF. Full variable domain (rest looked up from reference TRBV19 and TRBJ2-7): DGGITQSPKYLFRKEGQNVTLSCEQNLNHDAMYWYRQDPGQGLRLIYYSQIVNDFQKGDIAEGYSVSREKKESFPLTVTSAQKNPTAFYLCASSPRQGHEQYFGPGTRLTVT.

The CDR3, as DNA: TGCAGCGTTGCTCAAGTTCTAGCCTACGAGCAGTACTTC. Encoded protein: CSVAQVLAYEQYF. V and J are TRBV29-1 and TRBJ2-7; D is undetermined. The CDR3 totals 13 residues. Trimming pared 4 bases from V and 2 bases from J, leaving 12 bases between. The germline V gene has CDR1 SQVTM and CDR2 ANQGSEA.

V gene TRBV7-9 combines with J gene TRBJ1-1; D is uncertain. The CDR3 extends over 11 amino acids. Germline V gene sequence: CDR1 SEHNR, CDR2 FQNEAQ (reference sequence). Trimming removed 6 bases at V and 10 bases at J, with 12 bases between. The CDR3 loop reads CASRLTQRAFF. CDR3 nucleotides: TGTGCCAGCAGATTGACACAACGAGCTTTCTTT.

The chain carries TRBV6-1 and TRBJ2-7; D might be TRBD1 (5 bases). The CDR3 consists of 14 residues. V was clipped by 3 bases and J by 2 bases, with 11 bases between them. Germline V gene data show CDR1 as MNHNS and CDR2 as SASEGT. The CDR3 sequence: CASSELQATYEQYF. CDR3 DNA sequence: TGTGCCAGCAGTGAGTTACAGGCGACCTACGAGCAGTACTTC.

The V and J genes are TRBV2 and TRBJ2-1; 13 nucleotides line up with TRBD2. Germline V gene lookup returns CDR1 SNHLY and CDR2 FYNNEI. This CDR3 contains 21 residues. The ends lost 3 bases at V and 0 bases at J; junction bases unmatched: 14. The DNA of the CDR3 is TGTGCCAGCAGTGAGCCTTCTGGGACTAGCGGGAAAGAGTACTCCTACAATGAGCAGTTCTTC. Translated, it gives CASSEPSGTSGKEYSYNEQFF.

The chain links TRBV7-2 to TRBJ2-5, with D possibly matching TRBD2 (6 bases). The CDR3 contains 14 residues. With 8 bases removed from V and 3 bases from J, the gap between germline ends came to 16 bases. Germline loops: CDR1 SGHTA, CDR2 FQGNSA. The CDR3: CASSGGTPKETQYF. For the CDR3, the DNA is TGTGCCAGCTCCGGCGGGACTCCAAAAGAGACCCAGTACTTC.

The chain employs TRBV14 and TRBJ1-5; no clear D gene. Germline V CDR1 and CDR2: SGHDN, FVKESK. Trimming removed 4 bases from V and 10 bases from J, with 14 bases in between. This CDR3 has 13 amino acids. CDR3 sequence reads: CASSRAWSSPQHF. DNA of the CDR3: TGTGCCAGCAGCCGAGCATGGTCCTCTCCCCAGCATTTT.

The chain links TRBV9 to TRBJ2-1; D perhaps matches TRBD1 (5 bases). The CDR3 extends over 16 amino acids. V gave up 7 bases and J gave up 3 bases, with 20 bases separating them. Germline V CDR1 and CDR2: SGDLS, YYNGEE. The CDR3 loop is CASSREQFLGYNEQFF. The CDR3 bases are TGTGCCAGCTCCAGGGAACAGTTCTTAGGCTACAATGAGCAGTTCTTC. Supplemented by reference TRBV9 and TRBJ2-1, the full variable domain reads DSGVTQTPKHLITATGQRVTLRCSPRSGDLSVYWYQQSLDQGLQFLIQYYNGEERAKGNILERFSAQQFPDLHSELNLSSLELGDSALYFCASSREQFLGYNEQFFGPGTRLTVL.

V usage is TRBV5-1 and J usage is TRBJ1-2; D is undetermined. CDR1 is SGHRS and CDR2 is YFSETQ in the germline V gene. Trimming cost V 0 bases and J 1 base, with 4 bases left between them. The CDR3 loop spans 13 amino acids. The CDR3 region has the DNA TGCGCCAGCAGCTTGGGAGTTAACTATGGCTACACCTTC. Amino acids: CASSLGVNYGYTF.

The chain carries TRBV4-1 and TRBJ1-4; D not resolved. The CDR3 contains 16 residues. Trimming cost V 1 base and J 0 bases, with 9 bases left between them. Germline V gives CDR1 MGHRA, CDR2 YSYEKL. The CDR3 bases are TGCGCCAGCAGCCAAGTTGCGCCCGCAACTAATGAAAAACTGTTTTTT. It encodes CASSQVAPATNEKLFF.

The gene calls are TRBV7-2 and TRBJ2-7; tentative D call: TRBD1 (5 bases). The CDR3 consists of 13 residues. V was trimmed by 4 bases and J by 1 base, leaving 8 bases between them. Germline values: CDR1 SGHTA, CDR2 FQGNSA. CDR3 region: CASSSQASYEQYF. DNA for the CDR3: TGTGCCAGCAGCTCACAGGCATCCTACGAGCAGTACTTC.

The chain carries TRBV6-1 and TRBJ2-1; weak D call: TRBD1 (5 bases). The CDR3 is made up of 15 amino acids. The germline V gene encodes CDR1 MNHNS and CDR2 SASEGT. V lost 3 bases and J 6 bases, leaving 15 bases between the germline ends. Here the CDR3 reads CASSDRLDISNEQFF. CDR3 coding DNA: TGTGCCAGCAGTGATCGACTGGACATCAGCAATGAGCAGTTCTTC.

The chain carries TRBV19 and TRBJ2-5; 9 bases map to TRBD1. Germline V gives CDR1 LNHDA, CDR2 SQIVND (reference sequence). This CDR3 has 13 residues. Trimming removed 9 bases from V and 3 bases from J; junction bases left unmatched: 5. DNA of the CDR3: TGTGCCAGCGGGACAGGGCGTAAAGAGACCCAGTACTTC. Its protein product is CASGTGRKETQYF.

The chain carries TRBV7-2 and TRBJ2-7, with 7 bases matching TRBD1. V trimming: 5 bases; J trimming: 2 bases; junction bases outside the gene matches: 3. Germline CDR1 and CDR2: SGHTA and FQGNSA. This CDR3 is built from 13 residues. CDR3: CASSMTGPYEQYF. The CDR3 DNA sequence: TGTGCCAGCAGCATGACAGGGCCCTACGAGCAGTACTTC.

The chain carries TRBV6-4 and TRBJ2-1, with 8 bases fitting TRBD2. This CDR3 contains 16 residues. CDR1 MRHNA and CDR2 SNTAGT come from the germline V gene. Germline trimming cut 5 bases from V and 4 bases from J; bases unmatched to any gene: 10. Here the CDR3 DNA reads TGTGCCAGCAGTTCAGCTGGGACTAGTGATTACAATGAGCAGTTCTTC. Translating it yields CASSSAGTSDYNEQFF.

The rearrangement uses TRBV5-1 and TRBJ2-7, with 11 bases that match TRBD1. V lost 0 bases, J lost 8 bases, and 10 bases stayed unmatched. CDR3 length: 16 amino acids. Per the germline V gene, CDR1 is SGHRS and CDR2 is YFSETQ. The CDR3 sequence is CASSLVSPGQGGKQYF. The DNA for the CDR3 is TGCGCCAGCAGCTTGGTCTCACCGGGACAGGGGGGAAAGCAGTACTTC. The full variable domain, its missing parts supplied by reference TRBV5-1 and TRBJ2-7, is KAGVTQTPRYLIKTRGQQVTLSCSPISGHRSVSWYQQTPGQGLQFLFEYFSETQRNKGNFPGRFSGRQFSNSRSEMNVSTLELGDSALYLCASSLVSPGQGGKQYFGPGTRLTVT.

The chain links TRBV7-9 to TRBJ2-7, with TRBD1 identical over 8 bases. CDR1 and CDR2 from the germline V gene are SEHNR and FQNEAQ (reference sequence). The CDR3 sequence is 13 residues long. With V trimmed by 6 bases and J by 1 base, 2 bases remained unmatched. CDR3 nucleotides: TGTGCCAGCAGAGGACAGGGATCCTACGAGCAGTACTTC. Residues: CASRGQGSYEQYF.

The rearrangement uses TRBV2 and TRBJ1-6, with 9 bases aligning to TRBD1. The trim removed 7 bases at V and 7 bases at J, leaving 5 bases unmatched. From germline, CDR1 is SNHLY and CDR2 FYNNEI. The CDR3 runs 14 residues. In DNA, the CDR3 is TGTGCCAGCATCTTACAGGGGGCGAATTCACCCCTCCACTTT. It translates to CASILQGANSPLHF.

The V and J genes are TRBV7-9 and TRBJ1-5, with 7 nucleotides matching TRBD1. The CDR3 has 16 amino acids. Germline CDR1 and CDR2: SEHNR and FQNEAQ (reference sequence). With 1 base clipped from V and 0 bases from J, the junction kept 3 bases outside the gene matches. For the CDR3, the DNA is TGTGCCAGCAGCTTAGAAGACAGGGATAGCAATCAGCCCCAGCATTTT. This encodes CASSLEDRDSNQPQHF.

V usage is TRBV6-6 and J usage is TRBJ2-3, with 13 bases identical to TRBD2. The CDR3 is 16 amino acids. V shed 6 bases and J 6 bases; nucleotides not matched to a gene: 9. Looked up from germline, CDR1 is MNHNY and CDR2 is SVGAGI (reference sequence). CDR3 region: CASSSRLAGGRDTQYF. The CDR3 coding sequence is TGTGCCAGCAGCTCCCGACTAGCGGGGGGCAGGGATACGCAGTATTTT.

This chain links TRBV28 with TRBJ2-5, with D perhaps matching TRBD1 (7 bases). Germline V gene data show CDR1 as MDHEN and CDR2 as SYDVKM. The CDR3 contains 14 residues. Deletions cut 5 bases from V and 2 bases from J, with 12 bases between. The CDR3 DNA reads as TGTGCCAGCAGTCCTGCGGGACAGCAAGAGACCCAGTACTTC. This encodes CASSPAGQQETQYF.

The J gene is TRBJ2-5, the V gene TRBV7-6; 7 nucleotides match TRBD2. The V and J ends lost 2 bases and 4 bases, in that order; junction bases with no gene match: 10. CDR3 length: 16 amino acids. Germline V gives CDR1 SGHVS, CDR2 FNYEAQ. The DNA for the CDR3 is TGTGCCAGCAGCTTAAGGGCCAGCGGGGACGCAGAGACCCAGTACTTC. Translation: CASSLRASGDAETQYF.

V gene TRBV4-1 combines with J gene TRBJ2-7, with TRBD2 as a possible D gene (6 bases). Per germline, CDR1 MGHRA and CDR2 YSYEKL. V dropped 0 bases and J dropped 6 bases, with 9 bases sitting between them. The CDR3 spans 13 residues. CDR3 sequence reads: CASSQDFGGEQYF. Written as DNA, the CDR3 is TGCGCCAGCAGCCAAGATTTCGGGGGCGAGCAGTACTTC.

The chain couples TRBV7-8 to TRBJ2-7, with 12 bases identical to TRBD2. The J segment lost 4 bases and the V segment lost 3 bases, leaving 4 bases of the junction unmatched. The CDR3 is made up of 15 amino acids. Germline values: CDR1 SGHVS, CDR2 FQNEAQ. CDR3 sequence reads: CASSFGTSGFYEQYF. CDR3 nucleotide sequence: TGTGCCAGCAGCTTCGGGACTAGCGGGTTTTACGAGCAGTACTTC.

The chain joins TRBV7-6 to TRBJ2-7; D perhaps matches TRBD1 (6 bases). Per germline, CDR1 SGHVS and CDR2 FNYEAQ. This CDR3 is built from 15 residues. The V gene lost 5 bases and the J gene lost 0 bases, with 14 bases spanning the gap. The CDR3 DNA sequence: TGTGCCAGCAGCGCGGCAGGGGCCCCCTCCTACGAGCAGTACTTC. It is translated as CASSAAGAPSYEQYF.

The chain links TRBV4-1 to TRBJ1-2, with a possible D match to TRBD1 (5 bases). Germline V gives CDR1 MGHRA, CDR2 YSYEKL. The ends were cut back, 1 base at V and 5 bases at J, with 17 bases in the middle. The CDR3 sequence is 16 residues long. CDR3 in amino acids: CASSQVEGTPEYGYTF. For the CDR3, the DNA is TGCGCCAGCAGCCAAGTCGAGGGGACTCCGGAGTATGGCTACACCTTC.

The chain uses TRBV27 and TRBJ2-7, with TRBD2 matching 7 bases. There are 15 residues in the CDR3. J was trimmed by 4 bases and V by 4 bases; bases with no gene match: 10. The V gene's germline CDR1 is MNHEY and CDR2 SMNVEV (reference sequence). The CDR3 nucleotides read TGTGCCAGCAGTTCCCCGTGGAGCGGGGAATACGAGCAGTACTTC. Translated: CASSSPWSGEYEQYF.